The 7 T cell receptor beta chains presented below share a single source sample, sequenced in a study of blood T cell repertoires in COVID-19. Measured with immunoSEQ multiplex PCR; TCRdb has only the in-frame clones, and not every one. The profile shows approximately 150,000 clones, more than 80% of them singletons. The source material was peripheral blood. The receptor source for this set is a man between 18 and 35 years old with COVID-19, enrolled during active disease.

This clone was observed a handful of times. The rearrangement links TRBV20-1 to TRBJ2-7; 8 bases agree with TRBD1. Germline-derived CDR1 and CDR2 are DFQATT and SNEGSKA (reference sequence). V was clipped by 3 bases and J by 3 bases; unmatched bases: 10. The CDR3 extends over 15 amino acids. The CDR3 DNA reads TGCAGTGCTAGTGAACAGGGGGTTTGGAACTACGAGCAGTACTTC. It yields the protein CSASEQGVWNYEQYF.

The chain uses TRBV2 and TRBJ1-5, with TRBD1 identical over 7 bases. This CDR3 contains 14 residues. Germline CDR1 and CDR2: SNHLY and FYNNEI. Germline trimming cut 5 bases from V and 3 bases from J; bases unmatched to any gene: 4. CDR3 nucleotides: TGTGCCAGCAGTTTCGGACAGGCCAATCAGCCCCAGCATTTT. Its protein is CASSFGQANQPQHF.

This chain links TRBV4-1 with TRBJ2-7; 12 nucleotides line up with TRBD2. This CDR3 has 17 amino acids. The germline V gene has CDR1 MGHRA and CDR2 YSYEKL. Trimming at V came to 4 bases and at J to 4 bases, leaving 11 bases not matched to a gene. CDR3 nucleotides: TGCGCCAGCAGCCTAAAGACACCGGGACTAGCGGGTTACGAGCAGTACTTC. Protein sequence: CASSLKTPGLAGYEQYF.

The chain uses TRBV14 and TRBJ1-4; D gene ambiguous. V was trimmed by 4 bases and J by 0 bases, leaving 12 bases between them. The CDR3 loop spans 16 amino acids. Germline V gene lookup returns CDR1 SGHDN and CDR2 FVKESK. CDR3 coding DNA: TGTGCCAGCAGCCCACGGGGAAATCCAACTAATGAAAAACTGTTTTTT. It encodes CASSPRGNPTNEKLFF.

J is TRBJ1-5 and V is TRBV20-1; D is unresolved. CDR3 length: 14 amino acids. Deletions cut 3 bases from V and 6 bases from J, with 15 bases between. In germline, CDR1 is DFQATT, CDR2 SNEGSKA (reference sequence). DNA of the CDR3: TGCAGTGCTAGTTCCGGGGATGAAAGTCAGCCCCAGCATTTT. Translation gives CSASSGDESQPQHF.

V is TRBV29-1 and J is TRBJ1-1; the D gene is possibly TRBD1 (6 bases). With 4 bases removed from V and 1 base from J, the gap between germline ends came to 10 bases. From germline, CDR1 is SQVTM and CDR2 ANQGSEA. The CDR3 loop spans 13 amino acids. The CDR3 loop reads CSVGGRGNTEAFF. CDR3 in DNA: TGCAGCGTTGGTGGCAGGGGGAACACTGAAGCTTTCTTT.

The chain has TRBV28 and TRBJ2-7; 12 bases align to TRBD2. Losses at the gene ends were 1 base for V and 2 bases for J; bases not matched to a gene: 3. Germline assignment: CDR1 MDHEN and CDR2 SYDVKM. This CDR3 has 16 amino acids. CDR3 sequence reads: CASSLYLAGGPYEQYF. For the CDR3, the DNA is TGTGCCAGCAGTTTATATCTAGCGGGAGGGCCCTACGAGCAGTACTTC.